The 20 T cell receptor beta chains listed next were all sequenced from one sample in a study of vaccination effects on CD4 cells after COVID-19 (dated by TCRdb to about 2022). The ViraFEST assay stimulated PBMC with viral peptide pools and then used TCR sequencing to identify antigen-specific CD4+ T cell clonotypes by expansion. After less than 13 days of culture, CD4+ T cells were isolated with the EasySep CD4+ T cell isolation kit. PCR-confirmed SARS-CoV-2 infection had occurred in convalescent patients between March and December 2020, before the Alpha, Beta and Delta variants emerged in the United States. The method was the immunoSEQ multiplex PCR assay. The table comes from immuneACCESS by way of TCRdb, which keeps in-frame sequences with V and J called. Part of the clones is missing from these tables; in studies checked, under half for an unresolved V gene and the rest for unknown reasons. Here the sample has under 55,000 clones; roughly two thirds occur a single time. The leading ten clones occupy 25% to 35% of the sample.

Their target antigens are unknown. This material consisted of CD4+ T cells from PBMCs cultured with a peptide pool, taken before COVID-19 vaccination. The receptors stem from a human donor who had a prior SARS-CoV-2 infection.

This clone showed up just a few times. The CDR3 DNA reads TGTGCCAGCAGCGCCCTGGGACAGGGAAGCGAGCAGTACTTC. Protein product: CASSALGQGSEQYF. The V call is TRBV9, the J call TRBJ2-7; 9 bases agree with TRBD1. V was clipped by 3 bases and J by 6 bases; unmatched bases: 7. CDR1 is SGDLS, CDR2 YYNGEE, per germline. The CDR3 length is 14 residues.

The rearrangement links TRBV24-1 to TRBJ2-1, with 10 positions matching TRBD1. The V gene end was trimmed by 6 bases and the J gene end by 9 bases; junction bases not matched to a gene: 13. Germline V lookup: CDR1 KGHDR, CDR2 SFDVKD. The CDR3 length is 16 residues. As DNA, the CDR3 is TGTGCCACCAGTCCCCCTGGGGGGACAGGGGACGGTGAGCAGTTCTTC. It codes for CATSPPGGTGDGEQFF.

The chain joins TRBV5-4 to TRBJ2-1; D not resolved. The germline CDR1 and CDR2 sequences are SGHNT and YYREEE (reference sequence). This CDR3 is built from 13 residues. Between the trimmed V and J ends, which lost 4 bases and 7 bases, there was a span of 12 bases. CDR3 residues: CASSASSRNEQFF. CDR3 DNA sequence: TGTGCCAGCAGCGCTTCTAGTCGGAATGAGCAGTTCTTC.

The chain is built from TRBV6-6 and TRBJ2-5, with a possible D match to TRBD2 (7 bases). CDR1 is MNHNY and CDR2 is SVGAGI in the germline V gene (reference sequence). V was shortened by 6 bases and J by 0 bases, with 11 bases between the two germline ends. This CDR3 is built from 14 residues. CDR3 in amino acids: CASRPGGDQETQYF. The CDR3 DNA is TGTGCCAGCAGGCCGGGGGGCGACCAAGAGACCCAGTACTTC.

V gene TRBV19 combines with J gene TRBJ2-2; D call uncertain. Germline lookup yields CDR1 LNHDA and CDR2 SQIVND (reference sequence). This CDR3 has 12 residues. V lost 1 base, J lost 14 bases, and 11 bases lay in between. CDR3 in amino acids: CASSIVASTLFF. DNA for the CDR3: TGTGCCAGTAGTATAGTCGCATCTACTCTGTTTTTT.

J is TRBJ1-1 and V is TRBV7-9; D uncertain. Trimming took off 2 bases at V and 3 bases at J, with 7 bases between the two ends. This CDR3 spans 13 amino acids. Germline V gene lookup returns CDR1 SEHNR and CDR2 FQNEAQ (reference sequence). The CDR3 sequence is CASSLIRDTEAFF. The DNA of the CDR3 is TGTGCCAGCAGCTTAATACGGGACACTGAAGCTTTCTTT.

This clone has more than one count but fewer than ten. V is TRBV4-2 and J is TRBJ1-5, with a weak D call TRBD1 (6 bases). Germline CDR1 and CDR2: LGHNA and YNFKEQ. The CDR3 spans 16 residues. Trimming removed 1 base at V and 6 bases at J, with 16 bases between. The chain's CDR3 is CASSQGGSGEVQPQHF. As DNA, the CDR3 is TGTGCCAGCAGCCAAGGGGGGTCAGGGGAGGTTCAGCCCCAGCATTTT.

This chain joins TRBV7-3 and TRBJ2-5; the D gene is possibly TRBD2 (5 bases). Germline assignment: CDR1 SGHTA and CDR2 FQGTGA. This CDR3 contains 13 residues. V lost 2 bases and J 3 bases, leaving 7 bases between the germline ends. In DNA, the CDR3 is TGTGCCAGCAGCTTAGACGGGGAAGAGACCCAGTACTTC. It is translated as CASSLDGEETQYF.

V is TRBV30 and J is TRBJ2-1; D is ambiguous. Germline CDR1 and CDR2: GTSNPN and SVGIG (reference sequence). The V gene lost 2 bases and the J gene lost 4 bases, with 9 bases spanning the gap. CDR3 size: 13 residues. For the CDR3, the DNA is TGTGCCTGGAGTAAGCTCCCATACAATGAGCAGTTCTTC. Amino acid sequence: CAWSKLPYNEQFF.

The chain joins TRBV11-3 to TRBJ1-5, with D tentatively TRBD1 (6 bases). The germline gives CDR1 SGHNT, CDR2 YENEEA. There are 15 residues in the CDR3. V lost 4 bases and J lost 9, with 19 bases in between. CDR3 protein: CASSSLEQGQSPQHF. DNA of the CDR3: TGTGCCAGCAGCTCTTTGGAACAGGGACAATCGCCCCAGCATTTT.

The rearrangement uses TRBV27 and TRBJ1-5, with no clear D. Germline CDR1 MNHEY, CDR2 SMNVEV (reference sequence). The germline V and J ends were trimmed by 5 bases and 0 bases, with 14 bases remaining between them. The CDR3 covers 16 residues. CDR3 amino acids: CASSPDGSNSNQPQHF. As DNA, the CDR3 is TGTGCCAGCAGTCCCGACGGAAGCAATAGCAATCAGCCCCAGCATTTT.

This clone was observed once. V usage is TRBV29-1 and J usage is TRBJ1-1; D is perhaps TRBD1 (6 bases). This CDR3 is built from 11 residues. The germline gives CDR1 SQVTM, CDR2 ANQGSEA. V lost 4 bases, J lost 10 bases, and 13 bases lay in between. The CDR3 sequence is CSVGTTGRAFF. In DNA form, the CDR3 reads TGCAGCGTTGGGACGACAGGTCGAGCTTTCTTT.

The chain recombines TRBV19 with TRBJ2-6; D is tentatively TRBD1 or TRBD2 (5 bases each). The CDR3 length is 14 residues. V lost 7 bases to trimming and J lost 2 bases, with 9 bases between them. CDR1 is LNHDA and CDR2 is SQIVND in the germline V gene (reference sequence). The CDR3 protein is CASKRDPGANVLTF. CDR3 DNA: TGTGCCAGTAAAAGGGACCCTGGGGCCAACGTCCTGACTTTC.

This sequence joins TRBV6-5 and TRBJ2-5; maybe TRBD1 (6 bases). V was shortened by 6 bases and J by 2 bases, with 16 bases between the two germline ends. This CDR3 is 15 amino acids long. CDR1 is MNHEY and CDR2 is SVGAGI in the germline V gene. This CDR3 reads CASSQNRVTQETQYF. The CDR3 DNA sequence: TGTGCCAGCAGCCAAAACAGGGTAACACAAGAGACCCAGTACTTC.

The V call is TRBV19, the J call TRBJ2-1; D might be TRBD2 (7 bases). V dropped 8 bases and J dropped 0 bases, with 11 bases sitting between them. CDR3 length: 14 residues. Germline V CDR1 and CDR2: LNHDA, SQIVND (reference sequence). As DNA, the CDR3 is TGTGCCAGTCACGGGGGGCTCTCCTACAATGAGCAGTTCTTC. Its translation is CASHGGLSYNEQFF.

The chain joins TRBV7-8 to TRBJ2-1, with 9 positions matching TRBD2. The CDR3 loop spans 14 amino acids. Trimming cost V 6 bases and J 4 bases; bases outside gene matches: 4. Germline V lookup: CDR1 SGHVS, CDR2 FQNEAQ. CDR3 amino acids: CASSRLAVYNEQFF. The CDR3 bases are TGTGCCAGCAGTAGACTAGCGGTTTACAATGAGCAGTTCTTC.

This clone occurred once. The J gene is TRBJ1-4, the V gene TRBV9; no reliable D call. This CDR3 region has 16 residues. V lost 3 bases and J lost 3, with 15 bases in between. Germline lookup yields CDR1 SGDLS and CDR2 YYNGEE. The CDR3 nucleotides are TGTGCCAGCAGCGCCCATTCCGTAACTTCTAATGAAAAACTGTTTTTT. This gives the protein CASSAHSVTSNEKLFF.

The V call is TRBV18, the J call TRBJ2-5; 14 bases agree with TRBD2. Germline CDR1 and CDR2: KGHSH and LQKENI. J gave up 2 bases and V 3 bases, and 2 bases lay outside the gene matches. CDR3 length: 16 residues. The CDR3 sequence is CASSPRTSGGQETQYF. The CDR3 bases are TGTGCCAGCTCACCGAGGACTAGCGGGGGGCAAGAGACCCAGTACTTC.

This clone was found many times. V usage is TRBV27 and J usage is TRBJ1-2; D perhaps matches TRBD1 (5 bases). V lost 5 bases and J 4 bases, leaving 14 bases between the germline ends. This CDR3 contains 14 residues. Germline CDR1 and CDR2: MNHEY and SMNVEV (reference sequence). The CDR3 protein is CASSRGGLPYGYTF. CDR3 DNA sequence: TGTGCCAGCAGTCGGGGGGGACTGCCCTATGGCTACACCTTC.

Here the CDR3 reads CASPAVRAEHTEAFF. CDR3 coding DNA: TGTGCCAGCCCTGCCGTCAGGGCGGAGCACACTGAAGCTTTCTTT. The rearrangement links TRBV6-5 to TRBJ1-1; D might be TRBD1 (5 bases). V was trimmed by 8 bases and J by 3 bases, leaving 19 bases between them. The CDR3 totals 15 residues. Germline V gene data show CDR1 as MNHEY and CDR2 as SVGAGI.